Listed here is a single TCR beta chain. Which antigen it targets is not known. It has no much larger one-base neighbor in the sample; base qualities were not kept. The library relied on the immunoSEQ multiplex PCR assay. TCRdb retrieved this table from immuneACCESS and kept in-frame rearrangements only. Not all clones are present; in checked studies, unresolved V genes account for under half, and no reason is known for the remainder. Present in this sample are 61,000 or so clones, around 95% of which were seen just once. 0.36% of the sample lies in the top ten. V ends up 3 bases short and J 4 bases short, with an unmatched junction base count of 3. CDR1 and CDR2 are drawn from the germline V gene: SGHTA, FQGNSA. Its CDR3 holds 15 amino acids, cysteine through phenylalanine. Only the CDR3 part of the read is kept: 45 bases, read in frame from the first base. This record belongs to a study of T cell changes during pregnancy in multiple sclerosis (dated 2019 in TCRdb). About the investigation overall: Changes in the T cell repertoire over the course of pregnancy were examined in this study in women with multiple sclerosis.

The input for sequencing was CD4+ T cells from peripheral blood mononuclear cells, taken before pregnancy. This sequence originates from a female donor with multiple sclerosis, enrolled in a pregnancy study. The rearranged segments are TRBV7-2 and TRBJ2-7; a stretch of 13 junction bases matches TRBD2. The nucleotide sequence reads TGTGCCAGCAGCTTCGGACTAGCGGGAGTATACGAGCAGTACTTC. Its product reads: CASSFGLAGVYEQYF.